Each of the 2 T cell receptor beta chains below was sequenced from the same sample in a study of cytomegalovirus exposure and HLA in healthy donors. The primer mix had 60 Vbeta and 13 Jbeta primers. Clones were read by immunoSEQ multiplex PCR, and TCRdb kept only the in-frame ones, dropping some. The sample includes 150,000 to 200,000 clones, 75% to 85% seen only once; the top ten take under 8%. Sequencing used PBMCs. These receptors all come from a man between 50 and 59 years old in good health and CMV-seropositive.

This clone was seen just once. J is TRBJ2-2 and V is TRBV9; TRBD2 aligns across 7 bases. The V segment lost 4 bases and the J segment 5 bases; nucleotides outside the gene matches: 8. Germline CDR1 and CDR2: SGDLS and YYNGEE. The CDR3 is 15 amino acids. DNA for the CDR3: TGTGCCAGCAGCCCGGCCCCCGGGGGGACCGGGGAGCTGTTTTTT. This sequence encodes CASSPAPGGTGELFF.

V gene TRBV5-4 combines with J gene TRBJ2-5, with a weak D call TRBD2 (6 bases). This CDR3 is built from 14 residues. V was shortened by 0 bases and J by 4 bases, with 10 bases between the two germline ends. Per the germline V gene, CDR1 is SGHNT and CDR2 is YYREEE (reference sequence). The CDR3 DNA reads TGTGCCAGCAGCTTGGGGGACTTTCCAGAGACCCAGTACTTC. The encoded protein is CASSLGDFPETQYF. Filled out from reference TRBV5-4 and TRBJ2-5, the complete variable domain reads ETGVTQSPTHLIKTRGQQVTLRCSSQSGHNTVSWYQQALGQGPQFIFQYYREEENGRGNFPPRFSGLQFPNYSSELNVNALELDDSALYLCASSLGDFPETQYFGPGTRLLVL.